This T cell receptor (beta chain) was captured in a study of T-cell reconstitution after alpha-beta-depleted transplantation in children. A word on this clonotype: The antigen remains undetermined.

The study's findings and limits: By one year post-transplant, T-cell counts and diversity largely arose from T cells that were newly produced. Reported findings indicate that, about two months after transplant, alpha-beta T cells came from several hundred expanded clones, which were derived from non-depleted graft cells.

A TCRbeta library incorporating unique molecular identifiers was prepared. Each CDR3 protein is one row after TCRdb ran MiXCR on the PCR reads. Seen here are about 77,000 distinct CDR3 sequences, around 18% observed once, and the top ten hold about 54%. This clonotype was obtained from a male patient aged 2-10 years who had a stem cell transplant for acute lymphoblastic leukemia, so the T cells may come from the graft donor. This specimen consisted of PBMCs, mostly from graft donor cells, obtained 360 days after TCRalphabeta/CD19-depleted stem cell transplant.

The CDR3 DNA sequence: TGTGCCACCAGTGATTTGGAACGCGGGGAGCTGTTTTTT. Translated, it gives CATSDLERGELFF. The chain joins TRBV24-1 to TRBJ2-2; no firm D call. CDR1 and CDR2 from the germline V gene are KGHDR and SFDVKD. The CDR3 length is 13 residues. V lost 0 bases to trimming and J lost 7 bases, with 5 bases between them.